A single sample gave rise to the 30 T cell receptor beta chains below, sequenced in a study of patients and donors after allogeneic stem cell transplantation. Each CDR3 protein gets one entry after TCRdb re-called the RT-PCR reads with MiXCR. There are hundreds of thousands of distinct CDR3 sequences in the sample; around 16% occur only once, and less than 8% lies in the top ten. Specimen: blood, either unsorted or a sorted T cell fraction (not recorded which). The source of these receptors is a human donor who was either an allogeneic HSCT recipient or a stem cell or donor lymphocyte infusion donor (not recorded which). It is not recorded whose cells these are; they may come from a transplant donor.

CDR3 sequence: CAIGGTTSAQFF. DNA for the CDR3: TGTGCCATTGGGGGGACGACCTCCGCGCAGTTCTTC. The V call is TRBV12-3 or TRBV12-4, the J call TRBJ2-1; maybe TRBD2 (6 bases). This CDR3 is 12 amino acids long. The V and J ends lost 10 bases and 12 bases respectively, with 19 bases between them.

The chain links TRBV20-1 to TRBJ1-5; D is unresolved. Trimming took 3 bases from V and 2 from J, leaving 14 bases between them. This CDR3 has 15 residues. Germline values: CDR1 DFQATT, CDR2 SNEGSKA (reference sequence). The CDR3 is CSASFFVTGNQPQHF. DNA for the CDR3: TGCAGTGCTAGTTTTTTCGTCACGGGCAATCAGCCCCAGCATTTT.

This clonotype was counted between two and nine times. This chain connects TRBV11-1 to TRBJ2-1; a possible D gene is TRBD1 (5 bases). Trimming took 7 bases from V and 8 from J, leaving 18 bases between them. Looked up from germline, CDR1 is SGHAT and CDR2 is FQDESV (reference sequence). CDR3 length: 14 residues. This CDR3 reads CASTLHAGPYEQFF. CDR3 coding DNA: TGTGCCAGCACCCTCCATGCAGGGCCCTATGAGCAGTTCTTC. The full variable domain, completed using reference TRBV11-1 and TRBJ2-1, is EAEVAQSPRYKITEKSQAVAFWCDPISGHATLYWYRQILGQGPELLVQFQDESVVDDSQLPKDRFSAERLKGVDSTLKIQPAELGDSAMYLCASTLHAGPYEQFFGPGTRLTVL.

The chain uses TRBV7-9 and TRBJ2-3; D remains unclear. Between the trimmed V and J ends, which lost 5 bases and 2 bases, there was a span of 11 bases. This CDR3 has 14 amino acids. Germline CDR1 and CDR2: SEHNR and FQNEAQ (reference sequence). CDR3 sequence (DNA): TGTGCCAGCAGCGAACGGGCTACCACAGATACGCAGTATTTT. Its translation is CASSERATTDTQYF.

This rearrangement joins TRBV10-3 to TRBJ2-1; D perhaps matches TRBD1 (7 bases). The germline V gene has CDR1 ENHRY and CDR2 SYGVKD. The CDR3 is made up of 21 amino acids. V was trimmed by 8 bases and J by 8 bases, leaving 40 bases between them. CDR3 residues: CAILRPNTDRSSGEMIDEQFF. CDR3 DNA: TGTGCCATCCTAAGACCAAACACGGACAGGTCGTCGGGAGAAATGATTGATGAGCAGTTCTTC.

The genes are TRBV5-1 and TRBJ1-5; maybe TRBD1 (6 bases). Looked up from germline, CDR1 is SGHRS and CDR2 is YFSETQ. Trimming took 7 bases from V and 1 from J, leaving 15 bases between them. The CDR3 spans 15 residues. CDR3 nucleotide sequence: TGCGCCAGCCGAAAGGGGGAATACAGCAATCAGCCCCAGCATTTT. Amino acids: CASRKGEYSNQPQHF.

Remarks on this clonotype: The junction departs from germline at one end; a sequencing error may be responsible. The CDR3 nucleotides read TGTGCCAGCAGAGAAGAGGGACTGAGGAACACTGAAGCTTTCTTT. Its protein product is CASREEGLRNTEAFF. This sequence joins TRBV6-1 and TRBJ1-1, with D possibly being TRBD1 (5 bases). Germline CDR1 and CDR2: MNHNS and SASEGT. This CDR3 region has 15 residues.

This chain links TRBV11-2 with TRBJ2-7; 8 bases line up with TRBD1. Germline V lookup: CDR1 SGHAT, CDR2 FQNNGV. The CDR3 sequence is 16 residues long. After removal of 4 bases from V and 5 bases from J, the junction contained 13 bases not matched to a gene. This CDR3 is CASSSSPDRARNEQYF. As DNA, the CDR3 is TGTGCCAGCAGCTCTTCCCCGGACAGGGCTAGGAACGAGCAGTACTTC.

The sample holds a few counts of this clonotype. The CDR3 bases are TGCGCCAGCAGCCAAGGGACAGGGCTCGAGACCCAGTACTTC. As protein: CASSQGTGLETQYF. This chain links TRBV4-3 with TRBJ2-5; 8 nucleotides line up with TRBD1. The CDR3 extends over 14 amino acids. With 1 base clipped from V and 5 bases from J, the junction kept 3 bases outside the gene matches. CDR1 LGHNA and CDR2 YSLEER come from the germline V gene.

This clonotype was counted many times. The chain joins TRBV7-2 to TRBJ2-5, with D hard to call. The CDR3 totals 11 residues. CDR1 and CDR2 from the germline V gene are SGHTA and FQGNSA. V was pared by 1 base and J by 5 bases, with 2 bases between. In DNA form, the CDR3 reads TGTGCCAGCAGCTTAGTGGAGACCCAGTACTTC. It encodes CASSLVETQYF.

J is TRBJ2-4 and V is TRBV23-1; 8 bases are shared with TRBD1. TRBV23-1 counts as an open reading frame of uncertain function. The V segment lost 3 bases and the J segment 3 bases; nucleotides outside the gene matches: 10. The CDR3 runs to 17 residues. CDR3 nucleotide sequence: TGCGCCAGCAGTCACTTAGGACAGGGACGTGACAAAAACATTCAGTACTTC. Residues: CASSHLGQGRDKNIQYF.

This clonotype occurred a few times. V gene TRBV4-3 combines with J gene TRBJ2-3; possibly TRBD1 for D (5 bases). This CDR3 region has 18 residues. Between the trimmed V and J ends, which lost 4 bases and 4 bases, there was a span of 24 bases. Germline V gives CDR1 LGHNA, CDR2 YSLEER. The CDR3 spells CASSLIPRVGLKSDTQYF. The CDR3, as DNA: TGCGCCAGCAGCCTCATCCCCAGGGTAGGGCTGAAATCAGATACGCAGTATTTT.

The V call is TRBV7-2, the J call TRBJ2-3, with TRBD2 matching over 10 bases. J gave up 3 bases and V 0 bases, and 3 bases lay outside the gene matches. This CDR3 comprises 16 residues. Germline values: CDR1 SGHTA, CDR2 FQGNSA. The CDR3 nucleotides are TGTGCCAGCAGCTTAGCCGCTAGCGGGGGAACAGATACGCAGTATTTT. Translated: CASSLAASGGTDTQYF.

This clonotype was seen more than once but under ten times. The V and J genes are TRBV20-1 and TRBJ2-5, with 8 bases fitting TRBD2. With 1 base clipped from V and 5 bases from J, the junction kept 6 bases outside the gene matches. Germline V gene lookup returns CDR1 DFQATT and CDR2 SNEGSKA (reference sequence). CDR3 length equals 14 residues. The CDR3 is CSARGSGARETQYF. CDR3 bases: TGCAGTGCTAGAGGTAGCGGGGCTAGGGAGACCCAGTACTTC.

This clonotype was found a few times. This sequence joins TRBV4-3 and TRBJ2-3; TRBD2 matches 8 bases. After removal of 5 bases from V and 3 bases from J, the junction contained 10 bases not matched to a gene. Germline CDR1 reads LGHNA; CDR2 reads YSLEER. CDR3 size: 16 residues. The CDR3 is CASSGAQRGRTDTQYF. CDR3 nucleotides: TGCGCCAGCAGCGGAGCACAGCGGGGGAGAACAGATACGCAGTATTTT.

The chain uses TRBV5-4 and TRBJ2-1; 7 bases agree with TRBD1. Trimming at V came to 1 base and at J to 7 bases, leaving 8 bases not matched to a gene. Germline V CDR1 and CDR2: SGHNT, YYREEE (reference sequence). CDR3 length equals 15 residues. The DNA for the CDR3 is TGTGCCAGCAGCTTGCCAAGACAGGGAATAAATGAGCAGTTCTTC. This codes for CASSLPRQGINEQFF.

This chain joins TRBV28 and TRBJ2-1; D uncertain. The CDR3 runs to 13 residues. Trimming removed 1 base from V and 5 bases from J, with 6 bases in between. CDR1 MDHEN and CDR2 SYDVKM come from the germline V gene. The DNA of the CDR3 is TGTGCCAGCAGTTTATCCCCCCACAATGAGCAGTTCTTC. Protein product: CASSLSPHNEQFF.

As DNA, the CDR3 is TGCGCCAGCAATGGGGGACTTTTCCAAGAGACCCAGTACTTC. The encoded protein is CASNGGLFQETQYF. The J gene is TRBJ2-5, the V gene TRBV5-1; tentative D call: TRBD2 (6 bases). Germline CDR1 reads SGHRS; CDR2 reads YFSETQ. V was shortened by 6 bases and J by 1 base, with 13 bases between the two germline ends. CDR3 size: 14 residues. The whole variable domain, filled in from reference TRBV5-1 and TRBJ2-5, reads KAGVTQTPRYLIKTRGQQVTLSCSPISGHRSVSWYQQTPGQGLQFLFEYFSETQRNKGNFPGRFSGRQFSNSRSEMNVSTLELGDSALYLCASNGGLFQETQYFGPGTRLLVL.

The CDR3, as DNA: TGCAGTGCTAAGGACAGAGGCTACGAGCAGTACTTC. Its protein is CSAKDRGYEQYF. The chain combines TRBV20-1 with TRBJ2-7, with D possibly being TRBD1 (6 bases). Germline CDR1 and CDR2: DFQATT and SNEGSKA (reference sequence). The CDR3 has 12 residues. Trimming cost V 4 bases and J 3 bases, with 10 bases left between them.

This clonotype was counted a few times. The chain uses TRBV19 and TRBJ2-1; 10 bases map to TRBD2. The V gene's germline CDR1 is LNHDA and CDR2 SQIVND (reference sequence). The ends lost 4 bases at V and 5 bases at J; junction bases unmatched: 8. The CDR3 covers 16 residues. The CDR3 bases are TGTGCCAGTAGTAACGAAGGACTAGCGGACAACAATGAGCAGTTCTTC. It is translated as CASSNEGLADNNEQFF.

This clonotype has a handful of counts. This sequence joins TRBV6-6 and TRBJ1-5; the D is unclear. Trimming removed 6 bases from V and 1 base from J, with 7 bases in between. This CDR3 has 13 residues. Germline V gene data show CDR1 as MNHNY and CDR2 as SVGAGI (reference sequence). In DNA, the CDR3 is TGTGCCAGCAGCACCTTAAGCAATCAGCCCCAGCATTTT. Its protein is CASSTLSNQPQHF.

V gene TRBV9 combines with J gene TRBJ2-2; tentatively, D is TRBD2 (6 bases). Germline V lookup: CDR1 SGDLS, CDR2 YYNGEE. There are 15 residues in the CDR3. Trimming took 3 bases from V and 3 from J, leaving 12 bases between them. CDR3 DNA sequence: TGTGCCAGCAGCGGGTCCGGGACTTACACCGGGGAGCTGTTTTTT. Translation: CASSGSGTYTGELFF.

The chain employs TRBV2 and TRBJ2-7, with 7 bases identical to TRBD1. The CDR3 totals 16 residues. CDR1 and CDR2 (germline): SNHLY, FYNNEI. V lost 2 bases and J lost 1; bases outside the gene matches: 8. CDR3: CASSEFRTGDSYEQYF. CDR3 DNA: TGTGCCAGCAGTGAATTTAGGACAGGTGATTCCTACGAGCAGTACTTC.

This clonotype was counted ten times or more. The chain couples TRBV5-1 to TRBJ2-5; 15 nucleotides agree with TRBD2. Germline CDR1 SGHRS, CDR2 YFSETQ. The J segment lost 5 bases and the V segment lost 4 bases, leaving 3 bases of the junction unmatched. CDR3 size: 15 residues. The CDR3 here is CASSPGLAGGETQYF. In DNA form, the CDR3 reads TGCGCCAGCAGCCCCGGACTAGCGGGAGGGGAGACCCAGTACTTC.

CDR3 protein: CASSLTGLFGNTIYF. The CDR3 DNA reads as TGTGCCAGCAGCTTAACAGGGCTCTTCGGAAACACCATATATTTT. The chain carries TRBV7-3 and TRBJ1-3, with unresolved D. With 0 bases removed from V and 4 bases from J, the gap between germline ends came to 10 bases. Germline CDR1 is SGHTA and CDR2 is FQGTGA. The CDR3 runs 15 residues.

The chain couples TRBV7-6 to TRBJ2-7; TRBD2 might be the D (5 bases). Between the trimmed V and J ends, which lost 1 base and 0 bases, there was a span of 13 bases. Germline CDR1 SGHVS, CDR2 FNYEAQ. The CDR3 contains 16 residues. The CDR3 DNA follows: TGTGCCAGCAGCTTAGGGGTTAGCGCAAGCTCCTACGAGCAGTACTTC. This translates into CASSLGVSASSYEQYF.

This clonotype has just a few counts. The chain links TRBV7-8 to TRBJ1-2; D is undetermined. V gave up 5 bases and J gave up 2 bases, with 9 bases separating them. The CDR3 is 13 amino acids. Germline V CDR1 and CDR2: SGHVS, FQNEAQ. In DNA form, the CDR3 reads TGTGCCAGCAGCGCCATAATAAACTATGGCTACACCTTC. Translating it yields CASSAIINYGYTF.

The table lists this clonotype with a few counts. V is TRBV11-2 and J is TRBJ2-5; D is perhaps TRBD2 (5 bases). The ends were cut back, 2 bases at V and 8 bases at J, with 27 bases in the middle. The CDR3 length is 18 residues. Germline-derived CDR1 and CDR2 are SGHAT and FQNNGV. CDR3: CASSLSLRAFSARDTQYF. Written as DNA, the CDR3 is TGTGCCAGCAGCTTATCCCTGCGGGCTTTTTCGGCCCGTGATACCCAGTACTTC.

This clonotype was counted at least ten times. This chain uses TRBV4-1 with TRBJ2-5; 9 positions agree with TRBD1. Germline CDR1 is MGHRA and CDR2 is YSYEKL. CDR3 size: 16 residues. V trimming: 0 bases; J trimming: 4 bases; junction bases outside the gene matches: 6. The CDR3: CASSQDGDRVGETQYF. The CDR3 DNA reads as TGCGCCAGCAGCCAAGATGGGGACAGGGTAGGAGAGACCCAGTACTTC.

Only a few counts were recorded for this clonotype. The chain carries TRBV4-2 and TRBJ2-7; 8 nucleotides line up with TRBD1. This CDR3 is built from 14 residues. Germline V gene lookup returns CDR1 LGHNA and CDR2 YNFKEQ. J gave up 4 bases and V 8 bases, and 10 bases lay outside the gene matches. The CDR3 coding sequence is TGTGCCAGCGGAGGACAGGGTGGTTCGTACGAGCAGTACTTC. It yields the protein CASGGQGGSYEQYF.